The 2 T cell receptor beta chains presented below share a single source sample, sequenced in a study of CXCR3-negative and CXCR3-positive naive CD8 T cells. Carrying UMI labels, the TRB cDNA libraries were prepared through 5' RACE. From its re-call of the 5' RACE reads, TCRdb lists each CDR3 protein once, without DNA. There are approximately 100,000 distinct CDR3 sequences in the sample, with over 1.5% held by the top ten. Input material: naive CXCR3- CD8+ T cells from blood. Subset reported: CD45RO-CCR7+CD27+CD95- naive CD8+ T cells lacking CXCR3 (TNR3-). These receptors were collected from a human donor in good health. Some clones in this sample may be carry-over from other donors' samples.

The J gene is TRBJ2-4, the V gene TRBV29-1; TCRdb calls TRBD1, which cannot be checked without DNA. Germline loops: CDR1 SQVTM, CDR2 ANQGSEA. The length of the CDR3 is 12 residues. The CDR3 is CSARSPKNIQYF.

V usage is TRBV29-1 and J usage is TRBJ2-1; the D call from TCRdb, TRBD1, cannot be confirmed without DNA. This CDR3 contains 16 residues. CDR1 and CDR2 (germline): SQVTM, ANQGSEA. CDR3: CSVDGAEEGGVNEQFF.